Listed below are T cell receptor beta chains from one sample, sequenced in a study of technical replicates of blood from a handful of donors. Generated by immunoSEQ multiplex PCR, the TCRdb table keeps only in-frame clones and is missing some. In the table there are 70,000 or so clones, 98% of which are singletons. The specimen sequenced was T cells isolated from PBMCs. The source of these receptors is a human donor in good health. Each CDR3 is given with its conserved first and last residue. A D gene is named only where the DNA matches it firmly. Only part of the rows carry a size: once, few, many, or a class if the clone is expanded.

D gene | clone size | J gene | V gene | CDR3 DNA | CDR3 protein
TRBD1 | - | TRBJ1-2 | TRBV2 | TGTGCCAGCAGTGGACAGGGGATAAGCTATGGCTACACCTTC | CASSGQGISYGYTF
- | - | TRBJ2-7 | TRBV6-1 | TGTGCCAGCAGTGACACGGGATTGATTACCTACGAGCAGTACTTC | CASSDTGLITYEQYF
- | - | TRBJ2-5 | TRBV7-9 | TGTGCCAGCAGCCCAACTAGTAATCGAGAGACCCAGTACTTC | CASSPTSNRETQYF
- | - | TRBJ1-5 | TRBV7-9 | TGTGCCAGCAGCTTAGTGGGGGGGGGTCAGCCCCAGCATTTT | CASSLVGGGQPQHF
TRBD2 | - | TRBJ2-5 | TRBV11-2 | TGTGCCAGCAGCCGACTAGCGGGAGTTCGAGGGGAGACCCAGTACTTC | CASSRLAGVRGETQYF
TRBD1 | - | TRBJ2-4 | TRBV5-1 | TGCGCCAGCAGCTTGGAGGGGGCGGCAACCTCTGCTGGGGACATTCAGTACTTC | CASSLEGAATSAGDIQYF
TRBD1 | - | TRBJ2-7 | TRBV19 | TGTGCCAGTAGTGTCCCCGGGACAGGGGGCAACGAGCAGTACTTC | CASSVPGTGGNEQYF
TRBD1 | once | TRBJ1-2 | TRBV5-1 | TGCGCCAGCAGCTTGAACCACCAACAGGGGCTACTGGGCTATGGCTACACCTTC | CASSLNHQQGLLGYGYTF
- | - | TRBJ2-5 | TRBV2 | TGTGCCAGCAGTGACTCCGGGACATATCAAGAGACCCAGTACTTC | CASSDSGTYQETQYF
- | - | TRBJ2-3 | TRBV7-2 | TGTGCCAGCAGCTTAGGGGACTCCCGCACAGATACGCAGTATTTT | CASSLGDSRTDTQYF
- | - | TRBJ1-3 | TRBV2 | TGTGCCAGCAGTGTTGAGGTCATCTCTGGAAACACCATATATTTT | CASSVEVISGNTIYF
- | once | TRBJ1-2 | TRBV4-2 | TGTGCCAGCAGCCAAGAAGACAGGCTGGGGTATGGCTACACCTTC | CASSQEDRLGYGYTF
TRBD2 | - | TRBJ2-1 | TRBV6-4 | TGTGCCAGCAGTGAAGAAGGAGTACATAGCGGGAGAATGAGGAATGAGCAGTTCTTC | CASSEEGVHSGRMRNEQFF
TRBD2 | - | TRBJ2-2 | TRBV7-9 | TGTGCCAGCAGTTCTAGCGGGAGGGGGAGCACCGGGGAGCTGTTTTTT | CASSSSGRGSTGELFF
- | - | TRBJ2-1 | TRBV4-1 | TGCGCCAGCAGCCAAGATCAGGGTTATAGCTCCTACAATGAGCAGTTCTTC | CASSQDQGYSSYNEQFF
- | - | TRBJ2-3 | TRBV7-3 | TGTGCCAGCAGCTTAACCCCGACTAGAACAGATACGCAGTATTTT | CASSLTPTRTDTQYF
- | - | TRBJ2-1 | TRBV4-2 | TGTGCCAGCAGCCCTACCCGGACTACGGATGAGCAGTTCTTC | CASSPTRTTDEQFF
TRBD2 | - | TRBJ2-2 | TRBV4-1 | TGCGCCAGCAGCTTGAAGACTAGCGGTAATTCCGGGGAGCTGTTTTTT | CASSLKTSGNSGELFF
- | - | TRBJ2-2 | TRBV4-3 | TGCGCCAGCAGCCAAGTCCTTGCGGACACCGGGGAGCTGTTTTTT | CASSQVLADTGELFF
- | - | TRBJ2-2 | TRBV9 | TGTGCCAGCAGCCTCGGGATGAACACCGGGGAGCTGTTTTTT | CASSLGMNTGELFF
- | - | TRBJ2-7 | TRBV15 | TGTGCCACCAGCAGAGATCTGGCAGACTCCTACGAGCAGTACTTC | CATSRDLADSYEQYF
TRBD2 | - | TRBJ2-7 | TRBV28 | TGTGCCAGCAGTACTAGCGGGGCCTACGAGCAGTACTTC | CASSTSGAYEQYF
- | - | TRBJ1-1 | TRBV2 | TGTGCCAGCACAGCAGGCGATTTCACTGAAGCTTTCTTT | CASTAGDFTEAFF
TRBD1 | - | TRBJ2-1 | TRBV25-1 | TGTGCCAGCAGTGAAGGCCGGACAGGGGTGAATGAGCAGTTCTTC | CASSEGRTGVNEQFF
- | - | TRBJ1-2 | TRBV10-3 | TGTGCCATCCGGGAGAGGGGACTAATGGACTATGGCTACACCTTC | CAIRERGLMDYGYTF
- | - | TRBJ2-1 | TRBV7-6 | TGTGCCAGCAGCCCCTCAGGCTCCTACAATGAGCAGTTCTTC | CASSPSGSYNEQFF
- | - | TRBJ2-1 | TRBV7-9 | TGTGCCAGCACTCTTCTTAGCTCCTACAATGAGCAGTTCTTC | CASTLLSSYNEQFF
TRBD1 | - | TRBJ1-1 | TRBV9 | TGTGCCAGCAGCGTCACAGGGGGCACTGAAGCTTTCTTT | CASSVTGGTEAFF
- | - | TRBJ2-2 | TRBV13 | TGTGCCAGCAGCTTAGGAGGCGGTGGTGGCACCGGGGAGCTGTTTTTT | CASSLGGGGGTGELFF
- | - | TRBJ2-7 | TRBV19 | TGTGCCAGCGGAGACAGGCCCTGGGACGAGCAGTACTTC | CASGDRPWDEQYF
TRBD1 | - | TRBJ2-1 | TRBV18 | TGTGCCAGCTCACCGAGAACAGGGGGCCCCTCGTCAGGTGAGCAGTTCTTC | CASSPRTGGPSSGEQFF
- | - | TRBJ2-4 | TRBV5-4 | TGTGCCAGCTGGGACTCGCCGCAAAACATTCAGTACTTC | CASWDSPQNIQYF
- | - | TRBJ2-7 | TRBV5-4 | TGTGCCAGCAGCTTGGTCGAGGGTCTGGAGCAGTACTTC | CASSLVEGLEQYF
TRBD1 | - | TRBJ2-3 | TRBV13 | TGTGCCAGCAGCTTAGGCCCCGACAGGGAATCTAAGACTAGCACAGATACGCAGTATTTT | CASSLGPDRESKTSTDTQYF
TRBD2 | - | TRBJ2-7 | TRBV28 | TGTGCCAGCAGTTTGAGGACTAGCGGGAGATTTCCCTACGAGCAGTACTTC | CASSLRTSGRFPYEQYF
- | - | TRBJ2-3 | TRBV4-3 | TGCGCCAGCAGCCAAGATTTGGCAGGGGTCGCAGATACGCAGTATTTT | CASSQDLAGVADTQYF
- | - | TRBJ2-5 | TRBV11-3 | TGTGCCAGCAGCTTTAGAAGCACTCAAGAGACCCAGTACTTC | CASSFRSTQETQYF
TRBD1 | - | TRBJ1-2 | TRBV5-5 | TGTGCCAGCAGCTGGGACAGGGCTGATAGGACCTTC | CASSWDRADRTF
TRBD1 | - | TRBJ1-2 | TRBV18 | TGTGCCAGCTCACCACGCGCAGGGGGCGAAGGTGGTGGCTACACCTTC | CASSPRAGGEGGGYTF
TRBD2 | - | TRBJ2-2 | TRBV2 | TGTGCCAGCACTCCCACTAGCGGAAACACCGGGGAGCTGTTTTTT | CASTPTSGNTGELFF
- | - | TRBJ1-1 | TRBV20-1 | TGCAGTGCACCGCCCCAGGCTTTCTTT | CSAPPQAFF
TRBD2 | - | TRBJ2-5 | TRBV5-1 | TGCGCCAGCAGCTTGGGGACTAGCGGTCGAGAGACCCAGTACTTC | CASSLGTSGRETQYF
- | - | TRBJ1-1 | TRBV4-2 | TGTGCCAGCAGCCAAGATCGTGAGGGATTGGACACTGAAGCTTTCTTT | CASSQDREGLDTEAFF
TRBD2 | - | TRBJ2-7 | TRBV15 | TGTGCCACCAGCAGAGAGGGGCGGGAGATTCGTCGCGAGCAGTACTTC | CATSREGREIRREQYF
TRBD1 | - | TRBJ1-2 | TRBV29-1 | TGCAGCGGGGGACAGGCAAGCTATGGCTACACCTTC | CSGGQASYGYTF
- | - | TRBJ1-2 | TRBV6-4 | TGTGCCAGCAGTGACCCCGCAGGGAAAGGCTACACCTTC | CASSDPAGKGYTF
TRBD1 | - | TRBJ2-3 | TRBV5-4 | TGTGCCAGCAGCTTGGCCCTCAGACAGGGGACAGATACGCAGTATTTT | CASSLALRQGTDTQYF
- | - | TRBJ1-1 | TRBV29-1 | TGCAGCGTTGGGGTGTTGGGGACAAACACTGAAGCTTTCTTT | CSVGVLGTNTEAFF
- | - | TRBJ1-5 | TRBV5-6 | TGTGCCAGCAGCTTGGCGGGGCAGCCCCAGCATTTT | CASSLAGQPQHF
- | - | TRBJ2-3 | TRBV7-3 | TGTGCCAGCAGCCCCCTCGGGAGCACAGATACGCAGTATTTT | CASSPLGSTDTQYF
TRBD1 | - | TRBJ1-1 | TRBV28 | TGTGCCAGCGTCACACCGGGACAGGGGACAGCTTTCTTT | CASVTPGQGTAFF
TRBD2 | - | TRBJ2-3 | TRBV11-2 | TGTGCCAGCAGCTTATGGTCTAGCGGGTATGGAACAGATACGCAGTATTTT | CASSLWSSGYGTDTQYF
TRBD1 | - | TRBJ1-4 | TRBV29-1 | TGCAGCGCGGACAGGGGCAATGAAAAACTGTTTTTT | CSADRGNEKLFF
TRBD2 | - | TRBJ2-7 | TRBV4-1 | TGCGCCAGCAGCTATAACCTTAGGACTAGCGGCTCCTACGAGCAGTACTTC | CASSYNLRTSGSYEQYF
- | - | TRBJ1-2 | TRBV6-1 | TGTGCCAGCAGTGCCTACGGGGGAGAAGATGGCTACACCTTC | CASSAYGGEDGYTF
TRBD2 | - | TRBJ2-7 | TRBV28 | TGTGCCAGCAGTGGCCTCGATAGCGGGGGGAACTACGAGCAGTACTTC | CASSGLDSGGNYEQYF
- | - | TRBJ2-3 | TRBV12-5 | TGTGCTAGTGGTTTCTGGGGAGCTAGCACAGATACGCAGTATTTT | CASGFWGASTDTQYF
- | - | TRBJ2-1 | TRBV12-5 | TGTGCTAGTGGTGGGGAGAATTACAATGAGCAGTTCTTC | CASGGENYNEQFF
- | - | TRBJ2-7 | TRBV9 | TGTGCCAGCAGCGTTAGTTGGGAGTATAGGGAGCAGTACTTC | CASSVSWEYREQYF
- | - | TRBJ1-3 | TRBV5-1 | TGCGCCAGCAGCTTGGCCTCAGGGGCAGGAGGAAACACCATATATTTT | CASSLASGAGGNTIYF